One sample yielded the 22 T cell receptor beta chains listed below, sequenced in a study of cytomegalovirus exposure and HLA in healthy donors. PCR involved 60 Vbeta and 13 Jbeta primers. The table came from immunoSEQ multiplex PCR; TCRdb's copy has only in-frame clones and leaves some out. The sample shows more than 110,000 clones, about 76% of them seen only once. The material sequenced was PBMCs. The receptors come from a female donor in good health and CMV-seronegative.

The chain has TRBV25-1 and TRBJ2-3; D is unresolved. This CDR3 has 14 amino acids. Trimming took off 1 base at V and 2 bases at J, with 7 bases between the two ends. Germline V gene data show CDR1 as MGHDK and CDR2 as SYGVNS. CDR3 amino acids: CASSESSYTDTQYF. The CDR3 bases are TGTGCCAGCAGTGAATCCAGTTACACAGATACGCAGTATTTT.

This rearrangement joins TRBV20-1 to TRBJ1-2; no reliable D call. Deletions cut 1 base from V and 8 bases from J, with 8 bases between. Germline loops: CDR1 DFQATT, CDR2 SNEGSKA (reference sequence). CDR3 length: 11 residues. The CDR3 spells CSARVQRGYTF. The CDR3 nucleotides read TGCAGTGCTAGAGTGCAACGGGGCTACACCTTC.

The chain links TRBV19 to TRBJ2-1; 13 nucleotides align to TRBD2. Germline CDR1 LNHDA, CDR2 SQIVND (reference sequence). CDR3 length: 18 amino acids. With V trimmed by 1 base and J by 1 base, 4 bases remained unmatched. The CDR3 nucleotides read TGTGCCAGTAGTATAGGGACTAGCGGGGGCAGATCCTACAATGAGCAGTTCTTC. Protein product: CASSIGTSGGRSYNEQFF.

The V gene is TRBV6-5, the J gene TRBJ2-3; 15 nucleotides align to TRBD2. V dropped 8 bases and J dropped 5; count of bases not matched to a gene: 5. CDR1 is MNHEY and CDR2 is SVGAGI in the germline V gene. This CDR3 spans 15 amino acids. In nucleotides, the CDR3 is TGTGCCAGCGGGACTAGCGGGGGGTTGATAGATACGCAGTATTTT. Translated, it gives CASGTSGGLIDTQYF.

This clone was seen a single time. The chain carries TRBV7-2 and TRBJ2-3; 8 nucleotides line up with TRBD1. In germline, CDR1 is SGHTA, CDR2 FQGNSA. J lost 5 bases, V lost 5 bases, and 9 bases had no gene match. The CDR3 is 15 amino acids. The CDR3 DNA sequence: TGTGCCAGCAGCCCTGGCCAGGGGGCAATAGATACGCAGTATTTT. Its translation: CASSPGQGAIDTQYF. The entire variable domain, with the rest obtained from reference TRBV7-2 and TRBJ2-3, is as follows: GAGVSQSPSNKVTEKGKDVELRCDPISGHTALYWYRQSLGQGLEFLIYFQGNSAPDKSGLPSDRFSAERTGGSVSTLTIQRTQQEDSAVYLCASSPGQGAIDTQYFGPGTRLTVL.

The chain couples TRBV5-4 to TRBJ1-2; 8 nucleotides agree with TRBD1. This CDR3 has 14 residues. CDR1 is SGHNT and CDR2 is YYREEE in the germline V gene (reference sequence). The V and J ends lost 6 bases and 8 bases, in that order; junction bases with no gene match: 12. In DNA, the CDR3 is TGTGCCAGCAAGGGACAGGCCCCACACCAGGGCTACACCTTC. Protein sequence: CASKGQAPHQGYTF. Full variable domain (remainder filled in from reference TRBV5-4 and TRBJ1-2): ETGVTQSPTHLIKTRGQQVTLRCSSQSGHNTVSWYQQALGQGPQFIFQYYREEENGRGNFPPRFSGLQFPNYSSELNVNALELDDSALYLCASKGQAPHQGYTFGSGTRLTVV.

This clone was seen only a few times. The chain carries TRBV2 and TRBJ2-2; tentatively, D is TRBD2 (5 bases). In germline, CDR1 is SNHLY, CDR2 FYNNEI. This CDR3 is 11 amino acids long. The V end lost 7 bases, the J end lost 7 bases, and 7 bases lay between the germline ends. The CDR3 region is CASKGSGELFF. CDR3 nucleotide sequence: TGTGCCAGCAAAGGGAGCGGGGAGCTGTTTTTT.

The chain joins TRBV10-3 to TRBJ1-2; D gene unclear. This CDR3 region has 15 residues. Germline-derived CDR1 and CDR2 are ENHRY and SYGVKD. With 8 bases removed from V and 4 bases from J, the gap between germline ends came to 20 bases. CDR3 residues: CAISPSWGATYGYTF. DNA of the CDR3: TGTGCCATCTCTCCATCTTGGGGAGCCACCTATGGCTACACCTTC.

This clone was recorded once. The rearrangement joins TRBV5-4 to TRBJ1-6, with a weak D call TRBD1 (5 bases). Per germline, CDR1 SGHNT and CDR2 YYREEE (reference sequence). Trimming removed 0 bases from V and 10 bases from J, with 14 bases in between. The CDR3 is made up of 15 amino acids. In DNA form, the CDR3 reads TGTGCCAGCAGCTTGGAACCGGGCGGGGGGTCACCCCTCCACTTT. This gives the protein CASSLEPGGGSPLHF. Full variable domain (remainder filled in from reference TRBV5-4 and TRBJ1-6): ETGVTQSPTHLIKTRGQQVTLRCSSQSGHNTVSWYQQALGQGPQFIFQYYREEENGRGNFPPRFSGLQFPNYSSELNVNALELDDSALYLCASSLEPGGGSPLHFGNGTRLTVT.

The chain employs TRBV9 and TRBJ2-2, with TRBD2 as a possible D gene (7 bases). Looked up from germline, CDR1 is SGDLS and CDR2 is YYNGEE. CDR3 length: 16 residues. The V end was cut by 2 bases, the J end by 6 bases, with 17 bases between. The CDR3 protein is CASSVGGALSSGELFF. In DNA, the CDR3 is TGTGCCAGCAGCGTGGGGGGGGCGCTTTCGTCCGGGGAGCTGTTTTTT.

The chain is built from TRBV5-1 and TRBJ1-2; 8 bases line up with TRBD1. The CDR3 is made up of 15 amino acids. Per germline, CDR1 SGHRS and CDR2 YFSETQ. J was trimmed by 5 bases and V by 1 base; bases with no gene match: 7. Here the CDR3 reads CASSLYADRVYGYTF. The DNA for the CDR3 is TGCGCCAGCAGCTTGTATGCGGACAGGGTATATGGCTACACCTTC.

The V gene is TRBV7-2, the J gene TRBJ1-1, with a possible D match to TRBD1 (5 bases). The V gene's germline CDR1 is SGHTA and CDR2 FQGNSA. V gave up 3 bases and J gave up 2 bases, with 13 bases separating them. The CDR3 is made up of 15 amino acids. CDR3 sequence: CASSFARVRNTEAFF. In nucleotides, the CDR3 is TGTGCCAGCAGCTTCGCCAGGGTGCGAAACACTGAAGCTTTCTTT.

This chain joins TRBV19 and TRBJ2-1; 7 nucleotides line up with TRBD1. V lost 5 bases to trimming and J lost 2 bases; unmatched junction nucleotides: 6. The CDR3 has 15 amino acids. Looked up from germline, CDR1 is LNHDA and CDR2 is SQIVND (reference sequence). The CDR3: CASSRGQPPYNEQFF. CDR3 DNA: TGTGCCAGTAGTCGGGGACAGCCACCCTACAATGAGCAGTTCTTC.

The chain has TRBV4-3 and TRBJ1-1; weak D call: TRBD1 (6 bases). The V end was cut by 0 bases, the J end by 6 bases, with 8 bases between. This CDR3 region has 13 residues. Germline V CDR1 and CDR2: LGHNA, YSLEER. The CDR3 sequence is CASSQDKGAEAFF. The DNA for the CDR3 is TGCGCCAGCAGCCAAGATAAGGGGGCTGAAGCTTTCTTT.

The chain is built from TRBV7-9 and TRBJ1-6; 8 nucleotides align to TRBD1. Germline trimming cut 5 bases from V and 10 bases from J; bases unmatched to any gene: 7. This CDR3 spans 14 amino acids. The germline gives CDR1 SEHNR, CDR2 FQNEAQ (reference sequence). CDR3 amino acids: CASSPGQGWSPLHF. Written as DNA, the CDR3 is TGTGCCAGCAGCCCTGGACAGGGTTGGTCACCCCTCCACTTT.

This clone turned up a few times. This rearrangement joins TRBV5-5 to TRBJ2-7, with D hard to call. Germline CDR1 SGHKS, CDR2 YYEKEE (reference sequence). V lost 0 bases, J lost 6 bases, and 10 bases lay in between. The length of the CDR3 is 13 residues. This chain's CDR3 is CASSLEARGEQYF. The CDR3 DNA reads as TGTGCCAGCAGCTTGGAGGCCCGCGGCGAGCAGTACTTC.

The chain recombines TRBV6-5 with TRBJ2-3, with 7 bases aligning to TRBD2. J lost 0 bases, V lost 6 bases, and 6 bases had no gene match. This CDR3 comprises 15 residues. Per germline, CDR1 MNHEY and CDR2 SVGAGI. CDR3 loop: CASSLSGTSTDTQYF. Here the CDR3 DNA reads TGTGCCAGCAGCCTCAGCGGGACTAGCACAGATACGCAGTATTTT.

The V gene is TRBV2, the J gene TRBJ2-5, with a possible D match to TRBD2 (5 bases). Germline CDR1 SNHLY, CDR2 FYNNEI. Trimming shortened V by 10 bases and J by 11 bases, and 11 bases separated the two germline ends. The CDR3 is 9 amino acids. For the CDR3, the DNA is TGTGCCAAAGGTTGGGAGCAGTACTTC. It encodes CAKGWEQYF.

This clone was observed a single time. This chain links TRBV7-9 with TRBJ2-2; D uncertain. This CDR3 has 11 residues. Germline loops: CDR1 SEHNR, CDR2 FQNEAQ (reference sequence). Trimming shortened V by 6 bases and J by 6 bases, and 5 bases separated the two germline ends. Written as DNA, the CDR3 is TGTGCCAGCAGGGGCCCCGGGGAGCTGTTTTTT. Protein: CASRGPGELFF.

The CDR3 loop reads CASSDPGLASYEQYF. CDR3 nucleotides: TGTGCCAGCAGCGATCCGGGACTGGCCTCCTACGAGCAGTACTTC. The J gene is TRBJ2-7, the V gene TRBV7-2, with D possibly TRBD2 on 6 matching bases. CDR1 is SGHTA, CDR2 FQGNSA, per germline. V was cut by 5 bases and J by 0 bases, with 14 bases left in between. This CDR3 comprises 15 residues.

The chain has TRBV5-1 and TRBJ2-5; possibly TRBD1 for D (6 bases). The V end lost 7 bases, the J end lost 1 base, and 14 bases lay between the germline ends. The CDR3 is made up of 14 amino acids. Germline lookup yields CDR1 SGHRS and CDR2 YFSETQ. Written as DNA, the CDR3 is TGCGCCAGCGGGACAACTACCTCCCAAGAGACCCAGTACTTC. This sequence encodes CASGTTTSQETQYF.

The J gene is TRBJ1-2, the V gene TRBV5-4, with D possibly TRBD1 on 5 matching bases. The CDR3 has 12 amino acids. Germline V gives CDR1 SGHNT, CDR2 YYREEE (reference sequence). V lost 3 bases and J 7 bases, leaving 10 bases between the germline ends. CDR3 nucleotides: TGTGCCAGCAGCTCAGGGCTTGGTGGCTACACCTTC. Translation gives CASSSGLGGYTF. The whole variable domain, filled in from reference TRBV5-4 and TRBJ1-2, reads ETGVTQSPTHLIKTRGQQVTLRCSSQSGHNTVSWYQQALGQGPQFIFQYYREEENGRGNFPPRFSGLQFPNYSSELNVNALELDDSALYLCASSSGLGGYTFGSGTRLTVV.